This TCR beta chain was obtained from a study of identical twins. Each CDR3 protein gets one entry after TCRdb re-called the 5' RACE reads with MiXCR. Altogether around 480,000 distinct CDR3 sequences are present, over 11% being singletons, with the ten largest covering more than 0.8%. The CDR3 consists of 15 residues. CDR1 and CDR2 (germline): SQVTM, ANQGSEA. Trimming cost V 6 bases and J 0 bases, with 12 bases left between them. This sample was also put to use in a study of yellow fever vaccine responses in identical twins.

The V call is TRBV29-1, the J call TRBJ2-6; D might be TRBD1 (5 bases). This clonotype was obtained from a woman aged 18-30 years in good health. The source material was CD4+ T cells sorted from blood. This CDR3 is CSVGIGASGANVLTF. For the CDR3, the DNA is TGCAGCGTGGGGATAGGGGCCTCTGGGGCCAACGTCCTGACTTTC.